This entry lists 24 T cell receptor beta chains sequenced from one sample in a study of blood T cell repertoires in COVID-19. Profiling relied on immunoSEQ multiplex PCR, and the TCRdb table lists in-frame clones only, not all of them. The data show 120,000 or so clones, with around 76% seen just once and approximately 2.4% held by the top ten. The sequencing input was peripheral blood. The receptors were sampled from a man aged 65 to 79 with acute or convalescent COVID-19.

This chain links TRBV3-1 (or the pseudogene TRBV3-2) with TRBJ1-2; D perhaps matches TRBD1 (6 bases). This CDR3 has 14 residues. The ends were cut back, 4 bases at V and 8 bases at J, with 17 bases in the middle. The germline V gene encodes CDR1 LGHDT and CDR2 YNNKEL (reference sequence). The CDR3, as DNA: TGTGCCAGCAGCCCGAGGGACACCTTGGGCGGCTACACCTTC. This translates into CASSPRDTLGGYTF.

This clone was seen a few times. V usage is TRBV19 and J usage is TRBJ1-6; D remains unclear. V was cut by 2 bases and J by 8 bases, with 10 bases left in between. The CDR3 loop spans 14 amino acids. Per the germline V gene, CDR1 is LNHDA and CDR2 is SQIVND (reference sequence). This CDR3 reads CASSIYGRDSPLHF. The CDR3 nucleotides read TGTGCCAGTAGTATATACGGGAGGGATTCACCCCTCCACTTT.

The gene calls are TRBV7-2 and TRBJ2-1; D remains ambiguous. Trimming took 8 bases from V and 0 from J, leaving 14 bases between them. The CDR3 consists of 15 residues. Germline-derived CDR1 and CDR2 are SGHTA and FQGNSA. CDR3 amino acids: CASWRHLVSYNEQFF. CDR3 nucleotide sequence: TGTGCCAGCTGGCGGCACTTAGTCTCCTACAATGAGCAGTTCTTC.

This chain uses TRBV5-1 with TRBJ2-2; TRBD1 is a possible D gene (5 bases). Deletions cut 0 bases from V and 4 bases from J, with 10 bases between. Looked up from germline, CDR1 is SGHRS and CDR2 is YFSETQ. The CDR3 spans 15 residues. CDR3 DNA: TGCGCCAGCAGCTTGGTCGGACACTCCACCGGGGAGCTGTTTTTT. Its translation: CASSLVGHSTGELFF. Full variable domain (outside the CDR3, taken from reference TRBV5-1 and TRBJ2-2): KAGVTQTPRYLIKTRGQQVTLSCSPISGHRSVSWYQQTPGQGLQFLFEYFSETQRNKGNFPGRFSGRQFSNSRSEMNVSTLELGDSALYLCASSLVGHSTGELFFGEGSRLTVL.

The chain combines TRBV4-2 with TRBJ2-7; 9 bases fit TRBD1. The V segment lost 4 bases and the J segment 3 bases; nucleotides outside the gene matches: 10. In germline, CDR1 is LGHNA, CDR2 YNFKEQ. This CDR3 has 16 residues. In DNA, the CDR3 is TGTGCCAGCAGCCCCGCCGGGACAGGGAGCGTCTACGAGCAGTACTTC. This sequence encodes CASSPAGTGSVYEQYF.

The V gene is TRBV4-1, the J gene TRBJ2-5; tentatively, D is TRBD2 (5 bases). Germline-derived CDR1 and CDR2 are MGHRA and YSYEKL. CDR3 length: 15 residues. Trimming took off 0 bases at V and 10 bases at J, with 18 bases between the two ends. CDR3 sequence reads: CASSQEGWGMGDQYF. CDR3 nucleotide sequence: TGCGCCAGCAGCCAAGAGGGGTGGGGTATGGGAGACCAGTACTTC.

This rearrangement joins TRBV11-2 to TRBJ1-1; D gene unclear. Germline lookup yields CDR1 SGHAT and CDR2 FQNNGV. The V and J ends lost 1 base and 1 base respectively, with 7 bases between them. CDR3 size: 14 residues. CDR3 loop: CASSLVGGNTEAFF. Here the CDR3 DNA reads TGTGCCAGCAGCTTAGTTGGAGGGAACACTGAAGCTTTCTTT.

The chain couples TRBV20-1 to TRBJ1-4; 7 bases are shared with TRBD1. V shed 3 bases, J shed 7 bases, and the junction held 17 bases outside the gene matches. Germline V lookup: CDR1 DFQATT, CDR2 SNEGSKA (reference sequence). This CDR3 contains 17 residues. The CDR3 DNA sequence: TGCAGTGCTAGTGGGGGCAGGGGGTCTTTGAGGGGTGAAAAACTGTTTTTT. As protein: CSASGGRGSLRGEKLFF.

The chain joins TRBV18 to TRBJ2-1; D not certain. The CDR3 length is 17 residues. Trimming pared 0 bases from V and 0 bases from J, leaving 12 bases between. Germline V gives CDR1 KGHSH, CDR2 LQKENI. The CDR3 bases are TGTGCCAGCTCACCACCGGGTAGCATGAGCTCCTACAATGAGCAGTTCTTC. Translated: CASSPPGSMSSYNEQFF. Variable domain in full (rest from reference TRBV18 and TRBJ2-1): NAGVMQNPRHLVRRRGQEARLRCSPMKGHSHVYWYRQLPEEGLKFMVYLQKENIIDESGMPKERFSAEFPKEGPSILRIQQVVRGDSAAYFCASSPPGSMSSYNEQFFGPGTRLTVL.

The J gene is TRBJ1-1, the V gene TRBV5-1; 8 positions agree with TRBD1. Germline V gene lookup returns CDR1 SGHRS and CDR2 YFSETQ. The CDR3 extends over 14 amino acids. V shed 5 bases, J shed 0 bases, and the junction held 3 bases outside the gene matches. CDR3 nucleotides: TGCGCCAGCAGGCAGGGGGCCATGAACACTGAAGCTTTCTTT. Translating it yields CASRQGAMNTEAFF.

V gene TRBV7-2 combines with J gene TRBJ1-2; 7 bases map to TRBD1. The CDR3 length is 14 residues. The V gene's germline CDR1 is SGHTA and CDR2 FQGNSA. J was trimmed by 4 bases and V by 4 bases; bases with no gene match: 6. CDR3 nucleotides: TGTGCCAGCAGCTGGGACAGCGACCGCTATGGCTACACCTTC. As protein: CASSWDSDRYGYTF.

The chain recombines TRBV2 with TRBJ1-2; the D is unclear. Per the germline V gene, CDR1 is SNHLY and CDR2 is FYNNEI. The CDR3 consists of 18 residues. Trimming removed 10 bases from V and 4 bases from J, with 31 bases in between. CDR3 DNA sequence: TGTGCCACCATCCAAAATCCCGGGGTGGGGTTTTCGGGCTATGGCTACACCTTC. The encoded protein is CATIQNPGVGFSGYGYTF.

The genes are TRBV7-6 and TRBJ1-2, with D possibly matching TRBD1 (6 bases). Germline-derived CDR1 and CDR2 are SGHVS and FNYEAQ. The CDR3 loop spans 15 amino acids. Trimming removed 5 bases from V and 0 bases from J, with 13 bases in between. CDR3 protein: CASSPRDTPNYGYTF. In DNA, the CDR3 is TGTGCCAGCAGCCCCCGGGACACACCTAACTATGGCTACACCTTC.

CDR3: CASSLGLGQGGRTGELFF. In nucleotides, the CDR3 is TGTGCCAGCAGCTTAGGTCTAGGACAGGGAGGCCGCACCGGGGAGCTGTTTTTT. The V and J genes are TRBV7-9 and TRBJ2-2; 8 bases line up with TRBD1. From germline, CDR1 is SEHNR and CDR2 FQNEAQ (reference sequence). V was clipped by 1 base and J by 4 bases; unmatched bases: 11. CDR3 size: 18 residues.

CDR3 residues: CASSLSGQDSSYNSPLHF. CDR3 coding DNA: TGCGCCAGCAGCCTATCAGGACAGGACAGCTCCTATAATTCACCCCTCCACTTT. The chain has TRBV4-1 and TRBJ1-6; 7 bases agree with TRBD1. Germline CDR1 and CDR2: MGHRA and YSYEKL. This CDR3 spans 18 amino acids. With V trimmed by 4 bases and J by 0 bases, 9 bases remained unmatched.

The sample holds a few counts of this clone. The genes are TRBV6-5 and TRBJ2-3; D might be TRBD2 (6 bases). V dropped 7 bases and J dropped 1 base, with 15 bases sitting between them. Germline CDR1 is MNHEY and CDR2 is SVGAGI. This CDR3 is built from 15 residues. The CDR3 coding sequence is TGTGCCAGCAATCCAAGCGGGCGTGGCACAGATACGCAGTATTTT. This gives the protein CASNPSGRGTDTQYF.

The CDR3 DNA is TGTGCCAGCAGCTTGGAGTTCACAGATACGCAGTATTTT. Translated, it gives CASSLEFTDTQYF. V is TRBV11-1 and J is TRBJ2-3; D is unresolved. The germline V gene has CDR1 SGHAT and CDR2 FQDESV (reference sequence). Trimming removed 3 bases at V and 2 bases at J, with 6 bases between. CDR3 length equals 13 residues.

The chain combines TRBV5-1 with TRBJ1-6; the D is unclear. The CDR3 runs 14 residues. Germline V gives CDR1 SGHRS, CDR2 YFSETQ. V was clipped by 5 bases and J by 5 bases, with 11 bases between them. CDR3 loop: CASRGTANNSPLHF. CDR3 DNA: TGCGCCAGCAGAGGCACAGCCAATAATTCACCCCTCCACTTT. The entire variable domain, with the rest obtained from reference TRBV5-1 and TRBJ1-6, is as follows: KAGVTQTPRYLIKTRGQQVTLSCSPISGHRSVSWYQQTPGQGLQFLFEYFSETQRNKGNFPGRFSGRQFSNSRSEMNVSTLELGDSALYLCASRGTANNSPLHFGNGTRLTVT.

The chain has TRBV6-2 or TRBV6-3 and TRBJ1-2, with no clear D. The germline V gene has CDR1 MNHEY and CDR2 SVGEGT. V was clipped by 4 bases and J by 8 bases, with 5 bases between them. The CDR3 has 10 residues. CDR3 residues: CASSSKGYTF. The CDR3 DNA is TGTGCCAGCAGTTCTAAGGGCTACACCTTC.

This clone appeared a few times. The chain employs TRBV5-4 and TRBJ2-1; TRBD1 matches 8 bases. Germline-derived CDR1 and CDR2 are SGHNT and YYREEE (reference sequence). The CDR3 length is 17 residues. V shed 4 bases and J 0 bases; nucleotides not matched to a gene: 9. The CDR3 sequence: CASSVLGQGGSYNEQFF. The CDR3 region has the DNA TGTGCCAGCAGCGTTCTAGGACAGGGTGGCTCCTACAATGAGCAGTTCTTC. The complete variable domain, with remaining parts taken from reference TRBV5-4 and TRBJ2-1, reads ETGVTQSPTHLIKTRGQQVTLRCSSQSGHNTVSWYQQALGQGPQFIFQYYREEENGRGNFPPRFSGLQFPNYSSELNVNALELDDSALYLCASSVLGQGGSYNEQFFGPGTRLTVL.

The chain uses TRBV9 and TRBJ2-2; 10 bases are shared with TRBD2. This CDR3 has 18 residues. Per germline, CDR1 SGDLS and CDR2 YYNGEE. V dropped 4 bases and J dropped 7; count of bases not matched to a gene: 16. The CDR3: CASSPHPASGGVGGELFF. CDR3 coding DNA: TGTGCCAGCAGCCCCCACCCTGCTAGCGGGGGTGTTGGCGGGGAGCTGTTTTTT.

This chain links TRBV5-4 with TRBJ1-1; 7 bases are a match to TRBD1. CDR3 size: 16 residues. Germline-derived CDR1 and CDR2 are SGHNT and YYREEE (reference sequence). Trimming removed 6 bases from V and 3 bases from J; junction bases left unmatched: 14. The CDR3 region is CASTQGRTGVDTEAFF. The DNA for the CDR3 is TGTGCCAGCACCCAAGGCAGAACAGGGGTGGACACTGAAGCTTTCTTT.

The CDR3 loop reads CASSLRGLRGYGYTF. The CDR3 DNA sequence: TGTGCCAGTAGTTTACGCGGCCTACGAGGATATGGCTACACCTTC. The chain uses TRBV19 and TRBJ1-2; the D is unclear. This CDR3 comprises 15 residues. The V end lost 5 bases, the J end lost 5 bases, and 18 bases lay between the germline ends. The germline V gene encodes CDR1 LNHDA and CDR2 SQIVND (reference sequence).

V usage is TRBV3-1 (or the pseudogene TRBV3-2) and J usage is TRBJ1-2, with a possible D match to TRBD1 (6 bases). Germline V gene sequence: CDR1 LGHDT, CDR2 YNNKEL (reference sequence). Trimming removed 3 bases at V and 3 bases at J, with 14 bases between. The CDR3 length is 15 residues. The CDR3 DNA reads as TGTGCCAGCAGCCAGGCCGACAGGCGGGACTATGGCTACACCTTC. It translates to CASSQADRRDYGYTF.